The 6 T cell receptor beta chains below come from one sample, sequenced in a study of blood T cell repertoires in COVID-19 (dated by TCRdb to the early 2020s). Preparation of the library involved the immunoSEQ multiplex PCR assay. Sourced from immuneACCESS, this table was stored by TCRdb with only in-frame sequences that have V and J called. A share of the clones is absent; for the studies checked, an unresolved V gene accounts for under half, and the remainder has no known explanation. The sample table lists about 180,000 clones, approximately 84% of them with a count of one. The ten top clones hold about 7% of the sample. The sample comprised peripheral blood. Receptors originate from a human donor in a cohort sampled during active COVID-19.

The chain employs TRBV11-2 and TRBJ2-3; TRBD2 agrees at 8 bases. V dropped 1 base and J dropped 2; count of bases not matched to a gene: 8. CDR1 SGHAT and CDR2 FQNNGV come from the germline V gene. The CDR3 contains 17 residues. DNA for the CDR3: TGTGCCAGCAGCTTAGTGGGCAGGCGGGGGGTCACAGATACGCAGTATTTT. It is translated as CASSLVGRRGVTDTQYF.

The J gene is TRBJ1-4, the V gene TRBV14, with D tentatively TRBD1 (6 bases). The CDR3 is 15 residues long. Germline-derived CDR1 and CDR2 are SGHDN and FVKESK. V lost 0 bases and J 8 bases, leaving 13 bases between the germline ends. Here the CDR3 reads CASSQERGGREKLFF. The CDR3 region has the DNA TGTGCCAGCAGCCAAGAAAGGGGGGGAAGGGAAAAACTGTTTTTT.

This clone has just a few counts. This chain connects TRBV7-9 to TRBJ1-1; perhaps TRBD1 as D (5 bases). This CDR3 is built from 12 residues. CDR1 and CDR2 from the germline V gene are SEHNR and FQNEAQ (reference sequence). V was cut by 7 bases and J by 6 bases, with 12 bases left in between. The CDR3 spells CASTGAGPEAFF. For the CDR3, the DNA is TGTGCCAGCACTGGGGCAGGGCCTGAAGCTTTCTTT.

J is TRBJ1-6 and V is TRBV2; 7 bases are shared with TRBD1. Trimming removed 2 bases from V and 9 bases from J; junction bases left unmatched: 10. The CDR3 spans 16 residues. The germline gives CDR1 SNHLY, CDR2 FYNNEI. The CDR3 coding sequence is TGTGCCAGCAGTGAAAGGGGGCAACGTGGCACTTCACCCCTCCACTTT. It translates to CASSERGQRGTSPLHF.

The chain is built from TRBV5-4 and TRBJ2-7; a possible D gene is TRBD1 (6 bases). Germline-derived CDR1 and CDR2 are SGHNT and YYREEE (reference sequence). Between the trimmed V and J ends, which lost 2 bases and 2 bases, there was a span of 17 bases. The CDR3 sequence is 16 residues long. The CDR3 DNA reads TGTGCCAGCAGCTTCCCTACTGACAGGAAGACCTACGAGCAGTACTTC. Protein: CASSFPTDRKTYEQYF.

The chain links TRBV5-1 to TRBJ2-5; 8 bases map to TRBD2. The CDR3 runs to 13 residues. Losses at the gene ends were 4 bases for V and 6 bases for J; bases not matched to a gene: 5. The V gene's germline CDR1 is SGHRS and CDR2 YFSETQ. CDR3 protein: CASSLGGAQTQYF. The CDR3, as DNA: TGCGCCAGCAGCCTCGGGGGGGCACAGACCCAGTACTTC.